Reported below is one T cell receptor (beta chain). The antigen is not known. TCRdb reprocessed the 5' RACE reads and stores each CDR3 protein as one record, lacking DNA. In total, the table holds 110,000 or so distinct CDR3 sequences. No sorting of T cells preceded isolation of total RNA from whole blood. The entry originates in a study of monozygotic twins with inflammatory bowel disease. Overall study results and limits: IBD patients carried less diverse TCRbeta repertoires (inverse Simpson) than healthy co-twins.

Sample: blood. The sequence was obtained from a human donor with ulcerative colitis or Crohn's disease, or a healthy co-twin of an affected twin (not recorded which).

CDR3: CASSLRTGGINEQFF. The chain is built from TRBV5-6 and TRBJ2-1; the TCRdb call, TRBD1, lacks DNA for checking. This CDR3 is built from 15 residues. CDR1 is SGHDT, CDR2 YYEEEE, per germline.